The text below deals with one T cell receptor beta chain. The sample is drawn from a study of identical twins. The CDR3 extends over 15 amino acids. Trimming cost V 3 bases and J 5 bases; bases outside gene matches: 5. The germline V gene encodes CDR1 ENHRY and CDR2 SYGVKD. In TCRdb, the 5' RACE reads were re-called with MiXCR into one record per CDR3 protein. The data show 400,000 to 500,000 distinct CDR3 sequences, around a sixth seen once. V and J are TRBV10-3 and TRBJ1-5, with TRBD1 matching over 9 bases. The sample taken for sequencing was naive T cells sorted from blood. The receptor was isolated from a middle-aged man in good health. CDR3 amino acids: CAISDSDRGDQPQHF. The CDR3, as DNA: TGTGCCATCAGTGACTCGGACAGGGGCGATCAGCCCCAGCATTTT.